The sequence of this T cell receptor beta chain was determined in a study of blood T cell repertoires in COVID-19. Overall study context: T cells, B-cell-depleted T cells, or PBMCs provided the cDNA or gDNA that served as material.

This table comes from immunoSEQ multiplex PCR, and its TCRdb copy is limited to in-frame clones, with some not included. The sample has around 120,000 clones, 85% to 90% seen once; the top ten hold less than 40%. This sequence was found in a woman of 80 years or more with acute or convalescent COVID-19. Source material: peripheral blood.

The CDR3 reads CASSRSIPGQPQHF. The CDR3, as DNA: TGTGCCAGCAGCCGGTCGATCCCTGGTCAGCCCCAGCATTTT. V gene TRBV7-2 combines with J gene TRBJ1-5, with unresolved D. In germline, CDR1 is SGHTA, CDR2 FQGNSA. V lost 5 bases, J lost 6 bases, and 14 bases lay in between. The CDR3 is 14 amino acids.